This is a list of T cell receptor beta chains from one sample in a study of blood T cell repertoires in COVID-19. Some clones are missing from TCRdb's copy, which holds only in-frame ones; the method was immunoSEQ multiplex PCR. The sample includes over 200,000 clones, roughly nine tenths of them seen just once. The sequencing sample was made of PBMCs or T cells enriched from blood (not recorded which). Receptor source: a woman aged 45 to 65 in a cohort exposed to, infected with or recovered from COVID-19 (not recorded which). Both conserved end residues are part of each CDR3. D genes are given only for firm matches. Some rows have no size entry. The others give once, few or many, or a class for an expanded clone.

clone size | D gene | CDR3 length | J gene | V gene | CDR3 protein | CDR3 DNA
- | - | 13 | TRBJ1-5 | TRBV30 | CAWTLGLNQPQHF | TGTGCCTGGACCCTGGGGCTAAATCAGCCCCAGCATTTT
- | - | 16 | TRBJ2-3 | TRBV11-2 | CASSLVPGFGTDTQYF | TGTGCCAGCAGCTTAGTACCCGGGTTTGGGACAGATACGCAGTATTTT
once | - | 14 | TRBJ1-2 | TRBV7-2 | CASHGVGDNYGYTF | TGTGCCAGCCATGGGGTCGGGGATAACTATGGCTACACCTTC
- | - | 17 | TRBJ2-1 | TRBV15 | CATSPHSEPRVYNEQFF | TGTGCCACCAGCCCTCACTCCGAACCCAGGGTCTACAATGAGCAGTTCTTC
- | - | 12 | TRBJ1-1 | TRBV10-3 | CAIGQGRVEAFF | TGTGCCATCGGCCAGGGCAGGGTTGAAGCTTTCTTT
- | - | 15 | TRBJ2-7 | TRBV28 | CASSSGYSYSYEQYF | TGTGCCAGCAGTTCAGGGTACAGCTACTCCTACGAGCAGTACTTC
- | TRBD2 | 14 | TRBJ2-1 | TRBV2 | CASNPLAGGHEQFF | TGTGCCAGCAACCCACTAGCGGGGGGGCATGAGCAGTTCTTC
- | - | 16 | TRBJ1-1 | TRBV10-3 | CAISEMQGMVGTEAFF | TGTGCCATCAGTGAGATGCAGGGAATGGTGGGGACTGAAGCTTTCTTT
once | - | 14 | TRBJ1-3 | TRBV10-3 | CAISESGSGNTIYF | TGTGCCATCAGTGAATCGGGGTCTGGAAACACCATATATTTT
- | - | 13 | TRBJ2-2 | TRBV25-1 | CASSPLSAGELFF | TGTGCCAGCAGCCCTCTGTCGGCCGGGGAGCTGTTTTTT
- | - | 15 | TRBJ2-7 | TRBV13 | CASSTARGRFHEQYF | TGTGCCAGCAGCACGGCGCGGGGGCGCTTCCACGAGCAGTACTTC